This T cell receptor (beta chain) was sequenced during a study of OX40 agonist ivuxolimab in advanced cancers. For the study in its entirety: Ivuxolimab was a fully human IgG2 agonistic monoclonal antibody targeting the costimulatory receptor OX40 (CD134). Partial responses occurred in three dose-escalation patients, of whom one had hepatocellular carcinoma and two had cutaneous melanoma. Patients were allowed to have had prior anti-PD-1, anti-PD-L1 or anti-CTLA-4 therapy, and more than 30% of the dose-escalation patients had previously received checkpoint inhibitors. Peripheral TCRbeta sequencing aimed to test whether ivuxolimab altered TCR sequence diversity and caused clonal T-cell expansion. The monotherapy dose-escalation portion (N of about 50 patients) of the phase I ivuxolimab trial is reported in the paper. Of the 50 to 55 patients in dose escalation, some 19 had hepatocellular carcinoma, approximately 15 had melanoma, 9 had renal cell carcinoma and 9 had head and neck cancer. In the dose-escalation cohort, over 65% of patients were male, and the mean age was approximately 60 years, with a range of 23 to 79. Intravenous ivuxolimab was administered to patients every 2 weeks at six dose levels: 0.01, 0.1, 0.3, 1.5, 3 and 10 mg/kg. Here is what the overall study found, with its caveats: In the 0.1-3.0 mg/kg groups, partial responders had among the lowest normalized peripheral clonal expansion, particularly in CD8+ T cells. The antigen specificity of the peripheral T cells that underwent clonal expansion was not determined. After ivuxolimab, more expanded clones were found on average in CD8+ T cells than in CD4+ T cells. At doses of 0.1 to 3.0 mg/kg, clonal expansion of both CD4+ and CD8+ T cells in blood was seen between baseline and week 6. Low levels of normalized T-cell clonal expansion were also seen in some nonresponding patients.

The trial excluded patients who had a history of autoimmune disease or were on systemic immunosuppression. In every dose cohort, peripheral blood was drawn for TCR sequencing at baseline, cycle 4 day 1, and cycle 7 day 1. Samples came from an open-label, multicenter, first-in-human phase I dose-escalation trial of ivuxolimab. Adults with locally advanced or metastatic head and neck squamous cell, hepatocellular, melanoma or renal cell carcinoma were enrolled in the trial. Before TCR sequencing, CD4+ T cells and CD8+ T cells from peripheral blood were sorted into separate populations. Genomic DNA was isolated from the sorted cells so that the TCRbeta CDR3 region could be sequenced. The immunoSEQ Assay was used to sequence the TCRbeta CDR3 regions. This immuneACCESS table, as held by TCRdb, lists in-frame sequences with V and J called but not all clones. Of the missing ones, under half trace to an unresolved V gene in checked studies; the others have no known cause. This sample is represented by under 95,000 clones; about four fifths of them were singletons. The top ten clones comprise 2.5% to 3% of the sample.

Trimming costs V 0 bases and J 6 bases, and their ends lie 17 bases apart. CDR1 and CDR2 were assigned from the germline V gene (reference sequence) as GTSNPN and SVGIG. The CDR3 contains 15 residues, cysteine and phenylalanine counted. Kept here is only the CDR3 DNA, which spans 45 bases and is read in frame from base 1. On this clone itself: Its target antigen remains unknown. The record has no base qualities; no much larger clone is one base away.

The sequence was obtained from an adult with an advanced solid tumor such as melanoma, head and neck, liver or kidney cancer. The rearranged segments are TRBV30 and TRBJ1-2; possibly the D gene is TRBD1, per 5 matching bases. The material sequenced was CD4+ or CD8+ T cells sorted from blood, taken in a trial of the OX40 agonist ivuxolimab. The sequenced DNA is TGTGCCTGGAGTGTGCTTGTGAGGCAGGGAAATGGCTACACCTTC. It encodes CAWSVLVRQGNGYTF.